This TCR beta chain was captured by sequencing in a study of CD8 T cells in Susac syndrome. J gave up 2 bases and V 0 bases, and 15 bases lay outside the gene matches. CDR3 length: 20 amino acids. Germline V gene lookup returns CDR1 MGHRA and CDR2 YSYEKL. A quantity of about 0.5 to 1 ug RNA underwent reverse transcription using random hexamers. By means of immunoSEQ multiplex PCR, TCR beta CDR3 spanning 54 Vbeta and 13 Jbeta underwent amplification. TCRdb independently ran MiXCR on the immunoSEQ multiplex PCR reads; one entry per CDR3 protein. This table holds approximately 80,000 distinct CDR3 sequences, 90% to 95% found once. The count of this clonotype is one. The authors negatively isolated CD8+ and CD4+ T cells and FACS-enriched TEMRA cells.

The clonotype comes from a human donor with multiple sclerosis. This chain links TRBV4-1 with TRBJ2-1; 8 bases align to TRBD2. Sequences were obtained from CD8+ T cells from PBMCs. CDR3 loop: CASSQDQGLANEVAYNEQFF. The CDR3 coding sequence is TGCGCCAGCAGCCAAGATCAAGGACTAGCTAATGAAGTAGCCTACAATGAGCAGTTCTTC.